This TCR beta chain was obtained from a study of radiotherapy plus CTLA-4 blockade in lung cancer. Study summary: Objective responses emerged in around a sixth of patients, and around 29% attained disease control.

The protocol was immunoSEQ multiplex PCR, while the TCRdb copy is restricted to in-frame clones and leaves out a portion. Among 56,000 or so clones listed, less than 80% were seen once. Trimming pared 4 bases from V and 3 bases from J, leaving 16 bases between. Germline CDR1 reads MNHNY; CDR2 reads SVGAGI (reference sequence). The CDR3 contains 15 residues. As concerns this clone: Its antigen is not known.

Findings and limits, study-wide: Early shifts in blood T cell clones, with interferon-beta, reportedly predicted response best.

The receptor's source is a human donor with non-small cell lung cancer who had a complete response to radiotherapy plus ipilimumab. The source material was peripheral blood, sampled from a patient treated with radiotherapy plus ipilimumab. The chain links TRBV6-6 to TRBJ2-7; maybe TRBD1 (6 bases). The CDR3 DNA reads TGTGCCAGCAGTTCCCCAGGGGCTGGTAACTACGAGCAGTACGTC. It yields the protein CASSSPGAGNYEQYV.